This entry features one TCR beta chain sequence. Its matching antigen is unknown. The data derive from a study of T-cell memory formation after mild COVID-19. This CDR3 is built from 15 residues. Germline loops: CDR1 SGDLS, CDR2 YYNGEE. The V segment lost 0 bases and the J segment 7 bases; nucleotides outside the gene matches: 6. 5'RACE primed at constant segments yielded TCR alpha and TCR beta cDNA libraries bearing sample barcodes and UMIs. Via MiXCR, TCRdb re-called the 5' RACE reads, giving one row per CDR3 protein. The sample holds under 450,000 distinct CDR3 sequences; about 15% are singletons and the top ten take 22%. Broader study findings: Clones that contracted from day 15 to 85 had balanced CD4/CD8; later expanders were CD4+ biased. Clones from the second wave (peaking day 37) had unconfirmed SARS-CoV-2 specificity. Mostly located in CM and EM were contracting CD4+ clones, with contracting CD8+ clones located in EMRA.

This clonotype was obtained from a young man who had mild COVID-19 (a few samples of this study predate the infection). Cell type and time point are not known. Sequencing used PBMCs or a T cell subset sorted from them (not recorded which). The chain carries TRBV9 and TRBJ2-3; 9 bases are shared with TRBD2. The CDR3 is CASSVAAGGPYTQYF. The DNA of the CDR3 is TGTGCCAGCAGCGTAGCCGCGGGGGGGCCATATACGCAGTATTTT.